What follows are 11 T cell receptor beta chains derived from one specimen sequenced in a study of blood T cells in healthy people across ages. Alongside a J-beta primer mix, a sample-barcoded 5' primer served in a second PCR lasting 7 to 11 cycles. TCRdb analysed the 5' RACE reads with MiXCR anew, one entry per CDR3 protein. The sample shows roughly 830,000 distinct CDR3 sequences, around two thirds of them seen only once. Sequencing input: blood. The receptors derive from a man aged 30-40 years in good health.

J is TRBJ2-4 and V is TRBV4-3; D might be TRBD2 (6 bases). Germline V CDR1 and CDR2: LGHNA, YSLEER. Deletions cut 5 bases from V and 9 bases from J, with 14 bases between. The CDR3 length is 13 residues. For the CDR3, the DNA is TGCGCCAGCAGCGCCGGGGACTTCGCCATTCAGTACTTC. The encoded protein is CASSAGDFAIQYF.

In this sample, this clonotype turned up once. V and J are TRBV4-3 and TRBJ1-4; 7 positions match TRBD1. The CDR3 loop spans 15 amino acids. The V gene's germline CDR1 is LGHNA and CDR2 YSLEER. The V segment lost 4 bases and the J segment 7 bases; nucleotides outside the gene matches: 9. The CDR3 region has the DNA TGCGCCAGCAGCCTAACGACAGGGCGAGTTGAAAAACTGTTTTTT. It codes for CASSLTTGRVEKLFF.

This rearrangement joins TRBV20-1 to TRBJ2-1, with D possibly TRBD2 on 5 matching bases. Germline V gene sequence: CDR1 DFQATT, CDR2 SNEGSKA (reference sequence). The CDR3 spans 14 residues. The ends were cut back, 0 bases at V and 6 bases at J, with 12 bases in the middle. The CDR3 loop reads CSARDRRRGNEQFF. Written as DNA, the CDR3 is TGCAGTGCTAGAGATAGGCGACGGGGCAATGAGCAGTTCTTC.

This rearrangement joins TRBV7-2 to TRBJ2-7; a weak D match, TRBD1 (6 bases). The CDR3 spans 16 residues. Germline CDR1 reads SGHTA; CDR2 reads FQGNSA. Trimming took 1 base from V and 0 from J, leaving 13 bases between them. The CDR3: CASSLGVGQHSYEQYF. CDR3 nucleotide sequence: TGTGCCAGCAGCTTAGGGGTAGGACAGCACTCCTACGAGCAGTACTTC.

The chain joins TRBV15 to TRBJ2-1; TRBD2 matches at 10 bases. This CDR3 has 14 amino acids. With V trimmed by 1 base and J by 10 bases, 4 bases remained unmatched. Germline lookup yields CDR1 LNHNV and CDR2 YYDKDF (reference sequence). The CDR3 DNA sequence: TGTGCCACCAGCAGAGGTCCTAGCGGGGGAGAGCAGTTCTTC. This translates into CATSRGPSGGEQFF.

This clonotype showed up just once. The chain is built from TRBV4-2 and TRBJ2-1, with TRBD1 identical over 7 bases. J gave up 7 bases and V 5 bases, and 11 bases lay outside the gene matches. Germline CDR1 reads LGHNA; CDR2 reads YNFKEQ. This CDR3 has 15 residues. CDR3 sequence reads: CASSFRQGSGNEQFF. The CDR3 DNA sequence: TGTGCCAGCAGCTTTCGACAGGGTTCGGGGAATGAGCAGTTCTTC.

This clonotype was recorded a few times. The CDR3 region has the DNA TGTGCCAGCACCTGGACAGGGGTTAAAGTTGGGGCCAACGTCCTGACTTTC. Translating gives CASTWTGVKVGANVLTF. The V call is TRBV6-1, the J call TRBJ2-6; TRBD1 agrees at 9 bases. Trimming removed 7 bases from V and 3 bases from J; junction bases left unmatched: 10. The CDR3 length is 17 residues. The V gene's germline CDR1 is MNHNS and CDR2 SASEGT.

This clonotype has a single count. In nucleotides, the CDR3 is TGCAGTGCTACCGGGGACACCCAAACCTCCGAGCAGTACTTC. Translation gives CSATGDTQTSEQYF. The J gene is TRBJ2-7, the V gene TRBV20-1, with a tentative D call TRBD1 (6 bases). This CDR3 spans 14 amino acids. Trimming took off 4 bases at V and 6 bases at J, with 19 bases between the two ends. Germline values: CDR1 DFQATT, CDR2 SNEGSKA (reference sequence).

The CDR3 region is CASSPGSGFEYEQYF. CDR3 nucleotide sequence: TGTGCCAGCAGCCCCGGATCGGGGTTTGAGTACGAGCAGTACTTC. The J gene is TRBJ2-7, the V gene TRBV7-2; D may be TRBD2 (5 bases). CDR3 length: 15 amino acids. Trimming shortened V by 5 bases and J by 4 bases, and 18 bases separated the two germline ends. Germline V gene sequence: CDR1 SGHTA, CDR2 FQGNSA.

This clonotype was found once. The rearrangement links TRBV5-1 to TRBJ2-1; 7 bases map to TRBD2. TRBJ2-7 explains the end of the DNA better; the J call may be wrong. CDR1 is SGHRS and CDR2 is YFSETQ in the germline V gene. CDR3 size: 17 residues. CDR3 sequence (DNA): TGCGCCAGCAGCTTGATGGCGCGGGGGAGGTCCTACAATGAGCAGTACTTC. Translated: CASSLMARGRSYNEQYF.

This clonotype was seen more than once but under ten times. The chain uses TRBV12-3 or TRBV12-4 and TRBJ1-1; TRBD1 might be the D (6 bases). V was cut by 5 bases and J by 8 bases, with 9 bases left in between. CDR3 size: 11 residues. The CDR3 nucleotides read TGTGCCAGCAGTCTCGGACAGGAAGCTTTCTTT. This gives the protein CASSLGQEAFF.